This T cell receptor beta chain appears in the sequencing data of a study of cytomegalovirus exposure and HLA in healthy donors. Study-level findings and limits: Analysis was performed later, and it showed HLA-associated TCR beta chains to be more clonally expanded than equally common others.

PCR amplification relied on 60 Vbeta primers (plus 13 Jbeta primers). Data came from immunoSEQ multiplex PCR; TCRdb stores just in-frame clones and leaves some out. In the table there are roughly 130,000 clones, about 8.5% of which are singletons. Healthy individuals who donated bone marrow served as the donors. A remark on this clone: Its specificity is unknown.

The clonotype was recovered from a middle-aged man in good health and CMV-seronegative. The sequenced sample consisted of PBMCs.

This chain's CDR3 is CASSPRVSTEAFF. CDR3 in DNA: TGTGCCAGCAGCCCTCGGGTGAGCACTGAAGCTTTCTTT. The chain joins TRBV5-4 to TRBJ1-1, with D unresolved. Looked up from germline, CDR1 is SGHNT and CDR2 is YYREEE (reference sequence). This CDR3 comprises 13 residues. V lost 4 bases and J lost 4, with 11 bases in between.